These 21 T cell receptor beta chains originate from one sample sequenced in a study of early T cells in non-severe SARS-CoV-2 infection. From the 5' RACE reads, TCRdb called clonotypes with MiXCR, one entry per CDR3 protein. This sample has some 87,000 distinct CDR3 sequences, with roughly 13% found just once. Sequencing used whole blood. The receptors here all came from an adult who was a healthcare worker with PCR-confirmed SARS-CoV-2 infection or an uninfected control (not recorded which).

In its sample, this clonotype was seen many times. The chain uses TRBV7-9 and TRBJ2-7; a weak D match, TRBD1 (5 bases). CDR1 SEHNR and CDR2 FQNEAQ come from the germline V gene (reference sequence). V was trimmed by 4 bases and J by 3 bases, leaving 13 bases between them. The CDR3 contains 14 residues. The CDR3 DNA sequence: TGTGCCAGCAGCTCCGAGGTAGGGGTCTACGAGCAGTACTTC. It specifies CASSSEVGVYEQYF. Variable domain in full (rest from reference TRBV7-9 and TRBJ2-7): DTGVSQNPRHKITKRGQNVTFRCDPISEHNRLYWYRQTLGQGPEFLTYFQNEAQLEKSRLLSDRFSAERPKGSFSTLEIQRTEQGDSAMYLCASSSEVGVYEQYFGPGTRLTVT.

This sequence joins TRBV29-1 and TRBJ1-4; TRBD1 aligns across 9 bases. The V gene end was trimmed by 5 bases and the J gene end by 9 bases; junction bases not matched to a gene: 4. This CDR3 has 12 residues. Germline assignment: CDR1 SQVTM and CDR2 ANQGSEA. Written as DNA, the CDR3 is TGCAGCGTTTTTGGGACAGGGAAAAAACTGTTTTTT. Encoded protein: CSVFGTGKKLFF. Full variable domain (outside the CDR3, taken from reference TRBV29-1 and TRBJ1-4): SAVISQKPSRDICQRGTSLTIQCQVDSQVTMMFWYRQQPGQSLTLIATANQGSEATYESGFVIDKFPISRPNLTFSTLTVSNMSPEDSSIYLCSVFGTGKKLFFGSGTQLSVL.

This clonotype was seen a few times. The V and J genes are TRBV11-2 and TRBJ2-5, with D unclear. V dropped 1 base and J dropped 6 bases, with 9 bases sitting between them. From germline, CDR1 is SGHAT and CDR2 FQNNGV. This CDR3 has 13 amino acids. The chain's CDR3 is CASSLGFGKTQYF. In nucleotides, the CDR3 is TGTGCCAGCAGCTTAGGGTTTGGAAAGACCCAGTACTTC.

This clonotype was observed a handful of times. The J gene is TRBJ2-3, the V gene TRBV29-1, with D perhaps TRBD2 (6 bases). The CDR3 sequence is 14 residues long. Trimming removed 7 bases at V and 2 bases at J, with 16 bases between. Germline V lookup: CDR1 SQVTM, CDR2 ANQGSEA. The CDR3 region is CSGRRAEITDTQYF. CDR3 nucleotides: TGCAGCGGCAGGAGGGCAGAAATCACAGATACGCAGTATTTT.

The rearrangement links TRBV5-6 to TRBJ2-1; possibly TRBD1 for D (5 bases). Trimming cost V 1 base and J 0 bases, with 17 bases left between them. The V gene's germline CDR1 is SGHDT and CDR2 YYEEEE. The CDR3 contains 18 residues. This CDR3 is CASSLSKGLIFSYNEQFF. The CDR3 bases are TGTGCCAGCAGCTTGAGTAAGGGGTTGATATTCTCCTACAATGAGCAGTTCTTC.

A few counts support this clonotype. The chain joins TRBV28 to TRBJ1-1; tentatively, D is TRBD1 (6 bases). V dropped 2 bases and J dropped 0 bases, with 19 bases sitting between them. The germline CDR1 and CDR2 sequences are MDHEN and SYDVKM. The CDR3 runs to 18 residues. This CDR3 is CASSLRKGRGQLNTEAFF. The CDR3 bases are TGTGCCAGCAGTTTACGCAAAGGGAGAGGACAGTTGAACACTGAAGCTTTCTTT.

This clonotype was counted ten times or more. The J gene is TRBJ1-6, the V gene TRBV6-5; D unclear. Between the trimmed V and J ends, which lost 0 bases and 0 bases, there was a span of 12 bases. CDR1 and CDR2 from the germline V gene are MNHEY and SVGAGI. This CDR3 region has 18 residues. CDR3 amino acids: CASSYSKAASSYNSPLHF. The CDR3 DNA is TGTGCCAGCAGTTACTCGAAGGCAGCAAGCTCCTATAATTCACCCCTCCACTTT.

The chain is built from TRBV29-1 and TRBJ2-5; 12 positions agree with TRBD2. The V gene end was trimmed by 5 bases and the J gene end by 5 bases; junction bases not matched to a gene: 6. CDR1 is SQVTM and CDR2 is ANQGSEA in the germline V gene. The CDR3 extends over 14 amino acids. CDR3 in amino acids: CSVRLAGVRETQYF. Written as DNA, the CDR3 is TGCAGCGTTAGACTAGCGGGAGTTCGGGAGACCCAGTACTTC.

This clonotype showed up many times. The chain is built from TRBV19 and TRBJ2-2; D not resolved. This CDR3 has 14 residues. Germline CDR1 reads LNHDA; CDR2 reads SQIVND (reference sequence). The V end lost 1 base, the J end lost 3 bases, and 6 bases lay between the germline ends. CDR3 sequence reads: CASSIAGDTGELFF. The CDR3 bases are TGTGCCAGTAGTATAGCGGGTGACACCGGGGAGCTGTTTTTT.

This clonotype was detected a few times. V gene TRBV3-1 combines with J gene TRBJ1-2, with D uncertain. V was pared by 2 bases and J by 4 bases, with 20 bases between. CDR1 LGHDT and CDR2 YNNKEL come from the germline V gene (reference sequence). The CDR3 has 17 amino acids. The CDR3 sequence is CASSQSGLERGRYGYTF. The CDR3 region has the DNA TGTGCCAGCAGCCAAAGTGGCCTGGAACGAGGCCGCTATGGCTACACCTTC.

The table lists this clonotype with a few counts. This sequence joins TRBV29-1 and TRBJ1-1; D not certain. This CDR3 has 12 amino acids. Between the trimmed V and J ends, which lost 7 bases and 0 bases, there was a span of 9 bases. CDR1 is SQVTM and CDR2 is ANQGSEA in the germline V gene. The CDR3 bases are TGCAGCGGCAAGGACCTGAACACTGAAGCTTTCTTT. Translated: CSGKDLNTEAFF.

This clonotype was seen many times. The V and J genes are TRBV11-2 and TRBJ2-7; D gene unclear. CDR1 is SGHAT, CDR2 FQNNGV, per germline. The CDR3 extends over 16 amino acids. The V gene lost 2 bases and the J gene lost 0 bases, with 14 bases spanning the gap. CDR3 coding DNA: TGTGCCAGCAGCTTATCGATTAGACCTGACTCCTACGAGCAGTACTTC. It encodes CASSLSIRPDSYEQYF. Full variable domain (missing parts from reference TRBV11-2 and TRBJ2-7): EAGVAQSPRYKIIEKRQSVAFWCNPISGHATLYWYQQILGQGPKLLIQFQNNGVVDDSQLPKDRFSAERLKGVDSTLKIQPAKLEDSAVYLCASSLSIRPDSYEQYFGPGTRLTVT.

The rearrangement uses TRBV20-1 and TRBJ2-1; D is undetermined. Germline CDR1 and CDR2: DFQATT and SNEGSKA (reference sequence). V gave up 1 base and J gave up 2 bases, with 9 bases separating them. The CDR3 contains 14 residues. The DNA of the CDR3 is TGCAGTGCTAGAGCCCGCAGAACCTACAATGAGCAGTTCTTC. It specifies CSARARRTYNEQFF.

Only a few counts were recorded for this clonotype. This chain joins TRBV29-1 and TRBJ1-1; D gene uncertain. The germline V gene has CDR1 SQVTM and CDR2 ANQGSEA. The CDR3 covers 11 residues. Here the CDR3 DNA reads TGCAGTGCTCAAGAGAACACTGAAGCTTTCTTT. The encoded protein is CSAQENTEAFF. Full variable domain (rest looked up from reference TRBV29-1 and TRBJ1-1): SAVISQKPSRDICQRGTSLTIQCQVDSQVTMMFWYRQQPGQSLTLIATANQGSEATYESGFVIDKFPISRPNLTFSTLTVSNMSPEDSSIYLCSAQENTEAFFGQGTRLTVV.

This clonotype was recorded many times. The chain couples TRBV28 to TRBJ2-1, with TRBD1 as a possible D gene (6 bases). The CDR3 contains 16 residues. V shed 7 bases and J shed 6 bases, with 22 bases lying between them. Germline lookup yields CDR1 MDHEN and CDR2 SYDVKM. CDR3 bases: TGTGCCAGCACACCCAGTGGGGGCGCCGTCTTCAATGAGCAGTTCTTC. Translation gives CASTPSGGAVFNEQFF.

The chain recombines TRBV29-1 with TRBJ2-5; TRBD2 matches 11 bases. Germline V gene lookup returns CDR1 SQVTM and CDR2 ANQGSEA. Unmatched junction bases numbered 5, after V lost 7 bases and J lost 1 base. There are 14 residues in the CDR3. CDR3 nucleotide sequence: TGCAGCGGCAGACTAGCGGGACCCCAAGAGACCCAGTACTTC. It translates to CSGRLAGPQETQYF.

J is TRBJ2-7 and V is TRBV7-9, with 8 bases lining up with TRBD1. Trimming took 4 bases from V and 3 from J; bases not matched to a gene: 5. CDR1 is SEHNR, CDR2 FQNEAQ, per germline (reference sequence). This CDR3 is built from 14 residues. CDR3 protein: CASSSRDRYYEQYF. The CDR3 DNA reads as TGTGCCAGCAGCTCCCGGGACAGGTACTACGAGCAGTACTTC.

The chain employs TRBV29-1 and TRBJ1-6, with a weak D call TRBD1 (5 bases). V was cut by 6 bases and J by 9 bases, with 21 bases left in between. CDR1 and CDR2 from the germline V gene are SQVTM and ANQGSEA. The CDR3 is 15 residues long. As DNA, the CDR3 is TGCAGCGTGCGAACCAGGGCGGGCGATAGTTCACCCCTCCACTTT. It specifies CSVRTRAGDSSPLHF.

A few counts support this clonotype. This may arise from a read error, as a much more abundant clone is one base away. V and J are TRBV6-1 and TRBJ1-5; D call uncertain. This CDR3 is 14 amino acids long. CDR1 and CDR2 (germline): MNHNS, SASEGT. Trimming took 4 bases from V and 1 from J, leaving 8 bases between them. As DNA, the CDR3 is TGTGCCAGCAGTGGCCCCACCAGCAATCAGCCCCAGCATTTT. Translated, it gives CASSGPTSNQPQHF.

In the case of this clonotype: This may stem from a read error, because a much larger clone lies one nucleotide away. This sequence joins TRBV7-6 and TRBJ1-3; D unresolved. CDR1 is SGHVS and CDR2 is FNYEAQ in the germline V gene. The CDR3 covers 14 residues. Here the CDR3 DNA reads TGTGCCAGCAGCTTTGGGCACGCTGGAAACACCACATATTTT. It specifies CASSFGHAGNTTYF.

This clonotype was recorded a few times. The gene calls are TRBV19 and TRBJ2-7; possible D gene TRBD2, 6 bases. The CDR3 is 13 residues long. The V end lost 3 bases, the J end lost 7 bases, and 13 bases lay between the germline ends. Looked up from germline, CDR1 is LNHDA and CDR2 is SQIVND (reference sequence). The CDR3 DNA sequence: TGTGCCAGTAGTATTGGGCCCGCGGGGGAGCAGTACTTC. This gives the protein CASSIGPAGEQYF.